This T cell receptor beta chain stems from a study of blood T cell repertoires in COVID-19. About the study: Donors of Cohort 3 who recovered were those that had two negative PCRs, clearance, or symptom resolution. From the United States, Italy and Spain came samples of acute and convalescent COVID-19. T cells, B-cell-depleted T cells, or PBMCs supplied cDNA or gDNA.

Participants' reported clinical history set cohort assignment. J was trimmed by 2 bases and V by 2 bases; bases with no gene match: 11. This CDR3 is built from 17 residues. Germline lookup yields CDR1 MGHRA and CDR2 YSYEKL. The repertoire was sequenced with immunoSEQ multiplex PCR; TCRdb's copy has only in-frame clones and lacks some. The data hold approximately 200,000 clones, with roughly 91% observed a single time. The origin of this receptor is a man aged 30 to 45 in a cohort exposed to, infected with or recovered from COVID-19 (not recorded which). Sequenced material: PBMCs or T cells enriched from blood (not recorded which). The rearrangement joins TRBV4-1 to TRBJ2-7; 8 bases map to TRBD2. CDR3: CASSQFRGGGLTYEQYF. The CDR3 nucleotides read TGCGCCAGCAGCCAATTCCGGGGGGGCGGACTTACCTACGAGCAGTACTTC.